A single sample gave rise to the 9 T cell receptor beta chains below, sequenced in a study of shared clonotypes between healthy human individuals. CD45RO-negative CD8 cells positively selected for CCR7 made up the naive population, which excluded terminally differentiated effector memory CD45RA+ cells. Method: immunoSEQ multiplex PCR; TCRdb's copy keeps in-frame clones and lacks some. The data contain about 2.1 million clones, under 95% of them singletons. Material: naive CD8+ T cells from PBMCs. The receptors stem from a man between 18 and 29 years old in good health. Some clones in this sample may be carry-over from other donors' samples.

CDR3 sequence (DNA): TGTGCCAGCAGTCCCAGATTGGCCGGGAGTGGAGAGACCCAGTACTTC. Translation gives CASSPRLAGSGETQYF. V gene TRBV28 combines with J gene TRBJ2-5, with D possibly being TRBD2 (6 bases). V shed 5 bases and J shed 4 bases, with 20 bases lying between them. Germline CDR1 reads MDHEN; CDR2 reads SYDVKM. This CDR3 comprises 16 residues. The full variable domain, rest sourced from reference TRBV28 and TRBJ2-5, is DVKVTQSSRYLVKRTGEKVFLECVQDMDHENMFWYRQDPGLGLRLIYFSYDVKMKEKGDIPEGYSVSREKKERFSLILESASTNQTSMYLCASSPRLAGSGETQYFGPGTRLLVL.

V and J are TRBV27 and TRBJ1-4; 7 bases line up with TRBD1. There are 15 residues in the CDR3. V dropped 6 bases and J dropped 4; count of bases not matched to a gene: 8. CDR1 MNHEY and CDR2 SMNVEV come from the germline V gene (reference sequence). CDR3 residues: CASRQRGGLNEKLFF. The CDR3 DNA is TGTGCCAGCAGACAAAGAGGGGGCCTTAATGAAAAACTGTTTTTT.

This chain joins TRBV6-1 and TRBJ2-7; D is unclear. This CDR3 has 14 residues. Between the trimmed V and J ends, which lost 2 bases and 3 bases, there was a span of 11 bases. CDR1 MNHNS and CDR2 SASEGT come from the germline V gene. In DNA form, the CDR3 reads TGTGCCAGCAGTGAATGGGCACAACGCTACGAGCAGTACTTC. This gives the protein CASSEWAQRYEQYF.

This clone was seen once. The chain employs TRBV2 and TRBJ2-3, with D possibly TRBD1 on 5 matching bases. This CDR3 has 13 amino acids. Deletions cut 4 bases from V and 4 bases from J, with 9 bases between. Per the germline V gene, CDR1 is SNHLY and CDR2 is FYNNEI. The CDR3 sequence is CASSAGLPDTQYF. CDR3 nucleotide sequence: TGTGCCAGCAGTGCAGGGCTCCCAGATACGCAGTATTTT. The whole variable domain, remainder taken from reference TRBV2 and TRBJ2-3, is EPEVTQTPSHQVTQMGQEVILRCVPISNHLYFYWYRQILGQKVEFLVSFYNNEISEKSEIFDDQFSVERPDGSNFTLKIRSTKLEDSAMYFCASSAGLPDTQYFGPGTRLTVL.

This chain links TRBV15 with TRBJ2-1; D might be TRBD2 (6 bases). The CDR3 runs 14 residues. The germline V and J ends were trimmed by 1 base and 8 bases, with 12 bases remaining between them. Germline-derived CDR1 and CDR2 are LNHNV and YYDKDF (reference sequence). The CDR3 nucleotides are TGTGCCACCAGCAGAGGGGGGGAGTACCATGAGCAGTTCTTC. Amino acids: CATSRGGEYHEQFF.

In this sample, this clone turned up once. The chain has TRBV6-4 and TRBJ2-1; 11 positions match TRBD1. Germline CDR1 reads MRHNA; CDR2 reads SNTAGT. With 5 bases clipped from V and 9 bases from J, the junction kept 6 bases outside the gene matches. CDR3 length equals 14 residues. The CDR3 reads CASSSGDRGSEQFF. For the CDR3, the DNA is TGTGCCAGCAGTTCTGGGGACAGGGGGAGTGAGCAGTTCTTC.

This chain connects TRBV19 to TRBJ2-2; D may correspond to TRBD1 or TRBD2 (5 bases each). Deletions cut 5 bases from V and 10 bases from J, with 20 bases between. Per germline, CDR1 LNHDA and CDR2 SQIVND (reference sequence). This CDR3 comprises 15 residues. CDR3 nucleotide sequence: TGTGCCAGTAGTTCCGGGTGGGTAGGGACGGAGGAGCTGTTTTTT. It is translated as CASSSGWVGTEELFF.

The table lists this clone with a count of one. The chain recombines TRBV28 with TRBJ2-7; no clear D gene. The V end was cut by 5 bases, the J end by 2 bases, with 10 bases between. CDR1 is MDHEN and CDR2 is SYDVKM in the germline V gene. This CDR3 is 13 amino acids long. The CDR3: CASSPGVTYEQYF. Written as DNA, the CDR3 is TGTGCCAGCAGTCCCGGCGTTACCTACGAGCAGTACTTC.

Points on this clone: The same CDR3 is also encoded by other DNA sequences in this sample. CDR3 nucleotides: TGCGCCAGCAGCCAAGGGCTAGCGGGGGCCTACGAGCAGTACTTC. This gives the protein CASSQGLAGAYEQYF. The chain is built from TRBV4-1 and TRBJ2-7; 10 bases are shared with TRBD2. Germline V CDR1 and CDR2: MGHRA, YSYEKL. The CDR3 runs to 15 residues. The junction had 2 bases not matched to a gene; V was cut back by 1 base and J by 2 bases.